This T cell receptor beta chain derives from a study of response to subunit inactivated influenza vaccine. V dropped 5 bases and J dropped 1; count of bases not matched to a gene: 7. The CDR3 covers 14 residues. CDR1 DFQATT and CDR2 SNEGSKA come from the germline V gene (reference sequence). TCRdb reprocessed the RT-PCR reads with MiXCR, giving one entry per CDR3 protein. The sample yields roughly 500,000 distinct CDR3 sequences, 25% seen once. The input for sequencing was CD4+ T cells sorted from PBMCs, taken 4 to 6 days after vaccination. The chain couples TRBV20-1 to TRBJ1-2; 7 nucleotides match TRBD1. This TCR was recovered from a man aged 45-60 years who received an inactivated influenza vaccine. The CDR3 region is CSASGTDYNYGYTF. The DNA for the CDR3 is TGCAGTGCTTCCGGGACAGATTATAACTATGGCTACACCTTC.